Following are 28 T cell receptor beta chains from one sample sequenced in a study of cytomegalovirus exposure and HLA in healthy donors. PCR used 60 Vbeta primers and 13 Jbeta primers. Only in-frame clones appear in the TCRdb table, and some are missing; sequencing was by immunoSEQ multiplex PCR. The repertoire holds approximately 90,000 clones, with roughly 76% as singletons. Sequenced: PBMCs. Receptor source: a male donor in good health and CMV-seronegative.

V usage is TRBV9 and J usage is TRBJ2-1, with a tentative D call TRBD2 (5 bases). Trimming stripped 4 bases from V and 3 bases from J, with 14 bases between. The CDR3 runs to 15 residues. CDR1 and CDR2 (germline): SGDLS, YYNGEE. CDR3 region: CASSPKGVDYNEQFF. Written as DNA, the CDR3 is TGTGCCAGCAGCCCCAAGGGAGTAGACTACAATGAGCAGTTCTTC.

The genes are TRBV7-2 and TRBJ2-7; D is unresolved. V was cut by 1 base and J by 6 bases, with 4 bases left in between. Looked up from germline, CDR1 is SGHTA and CDR2 is FQGNSA. The CDR3 covers 11 residues. The DNA of the CDR3 is TGTGCCAGCAGCTTAGGGGCCGAGCAGTACTTC. It specifies CASSLGAEQYF. The variable domain in full, completed from reference TRBV7-2 and TRBJ2-7, reads GAGVSQSPSNKVTEKGKDVELRCDPISGHTALYWYRQSLGQGLEFLIYFQGNSAPDKSGLPSDRFSAERTGGSVSTLTIQRTQQEDSAVYLCASSLGAEQYFGPGTRLTVT.

The rearrangement joins TRBV18 to TRBJ1-1; D is perhaps TRBD1 (6 bases). The CDR3 totals 13 residues. Germline CDR1 is KGHSH and CDR2 is LQKENI. Trimming took 3 bases from V and 3 from J, leaving 8 bases between them. CDR3 sequence (DNA): TGTGCCAGCTCACCGTACAGGGACACTGAAGCTTTCTTT. This codes for CASSPYRDTEAFF.

This clone was found once. The chain recombines TRBV5-4 with TRBJ2-7; possible D gene TRBD1, 5 bases. This CDR3 contains 14 residues. CDR1 and CDR2 (germline): SGHNT, YYREEE (reference sequence). The V end was cut by 3 bases, the J end by 6 bases, with 16 bases between. CDR3 region: CASSSETVNAEQYF. CDR3 bases: TGTGCCAGCAGCTCCGAGACAGTAAACGCCGAGCAGTACTTC.

V usage is TRBV6-1 and J usage is TRBJ2-2; D not certain. The CDR3 sequence is 15 residues long. V shed 3 bases and J shed 1 base, with 9 bases lying between them. CDR1 MNHNS and CDR2 SASEGT come from the germline V gene. The CDR3 here is CASSDATLNTGELFF. The CDR3 DNA reads TGTGCCAGCAGTGATGCGACATTGAACACCGGGGAGCTGTTTTTT.

CDR3 protein: CSGHPNEQFF. Written as DNA, the CDR3 is TGCAGTGGACATCCCAATGAGCAGTTCTTC. This chain links TRBV20-1 with TRBJ2-1; no reliable D call. Germline V CDR1 and CDR2: DFQATT, SNEGSKA (reference sequence). The CDR3 runs 10 residues. V was cut by 7 bases and J by 6 bases, with 7 bases left in between.

This clone was seen once. V gene TRBV2 combines with J gene TRBJ2-1; 8 positions agree with TRBD2. Per germline, CDR1 SNHLY and CDR2 FYNNEI. Losses at the gene ends were 8 bases for V and 0 bases for J; bases not matched to a gene: 3. The CDR3 is 14 amino acids. The CDR3 region is CASLAGSSYNEQFF. Written as DNA, the CDR3 is TGTGCCAGCTTAGCGGGAAGCTCCTACAATGAGCAGTTCTTC. Based on the CDR3 plus reference TRBV2 and TRBJ2-1, the full variable domain is EPEVTQTPSHQVTQMGQEVILRCVPISNHLYFYWYRQILGQKVEFLVSFYNNEISEKSEIFDDQFSVERPDGSNFTLKIRSTKLEDSAMYFCASLAGSSYNEQFFGPGTRLTVL.

The table lists this clone with a few counts. The chain carries TRBV19 and TRBJ2-7; TRBD1 aligns across 11 bases. The CDR3 has 15 residues. From germline, CDR1 is LNHDA and CDR2 SQIVND (reference sequence). V was pared by 3 bases and J by 6 bases, with 7 bases of the junction left unmatched. DNA of the CDR3: TGTGCCAGTAGTATGGAAGCGGGACAGGGGGGCGAGCAGTACTTC. Translating gives CASSMEAGQGGEQYF.

The gene calls are TRBV7-2 and TRBJ2-3, with D tentatively TRBD2 (6 bases). The V and J ends lost 2 bases and 2 bases respectively, with 23 bases between them. The CDR3 covers 19 residues. Germline loops: CDR1 SGHTA, CDR2 FQGNSA. CDR3 DNA sequence: TGTGCCAGCAGCTTAATTTTGGGGGAGGTCCTTTTTATCACAGATACGCAGTATTTT. It codes for CASSLILGEVLFITDTQYF.

The V and J genes are TRBV5-6 and TRBJ2-2, with TRBD1 as a possible D gene (5 bases). V gave up 1 base and J gave up 5 bases, with 9 bases separating them. This CDR3 has 14 residues. Germline CDR1 reads SGHDT; CDR2 reads YYEEEE. In DNA form, the CDR3 reads TGTGCCAGCAGCTTGAAGGGGATAACCGGGGAGCTGTTTTTT. It translates to CASSLKGITGELFF. Full variable domain (missing parts from reference TRBV5-6 and TRBJ2-2): DAGVTQSPTHLIKTRGQQVTLRCSPKSGHDTVSWYQQALGQGPQFIFQYYEEEERQRGNFPDRFSGHQFPNYSSELNVNALLLGDSALYLCASSLKGITGELFFGEGSRLTVL.

This CDR3 is CAISELGTGAFF. The CDR3 region has the DNA TGTGCCATCAGTGAGTTAGGGACAGGAGCTTTCTTT. V is TRBV10-3 and J is TRBJ1-1, with 8 bases fitting TRBD1. With 1 base clipped from V and 10 bases from J, the junction kept 2 bases outside the gene matches. Germline values: CDR1 ENHRY, CDR2 SYGVKD. The CDR3 extends over 12 amino acids.

About this clone itself: Its ends do not fully match the called genes, so a read error is possible. The chain combines TRBV29-1 with TRBJ1-3, with D perhaps matching TRBD1 (6 bases). Germline CDR1 is SQVTM and CDR2 is ANQGSEA. This CDR3 has 13 residues. This CDR3 is CGVCGQSGNTIYF. CDR3 sequence (DNA): TGCGGCGTTTGCGGACAGTCTGGAAACACCATATATTTT. Drawing the rest from reference TRBV29-1 and TRBJ1-3, the complete variable domain is SAVISQKPSRDICQRGTSLTIQCQVDSQVTMMFWYRQQPGQSLTLIATANQGSEATYESGFVIDKFPISRPNLTFSTLTVSNMSPEDSSIYLCGVCGQSGNTIYFGEGSWLTVV.

This chain connects TRBV7-9 to TRBJ2-1; TRBD1 aligns across 7 bases. Germline V gene data show CDR1 as SEHNR and CDR2 as FQNEAQ (reference sequence). This CDR3 contains 12 residues. The V gene end was trimmed by 4 bases and the J gene end by 12 bases; junction bases not matched to a gene: 6. CDR3 region: CASSSNRGVQFF. CDR3 DNA sequence: TGTGCCAGCAGCTCAAACAGGGGCGTGCAGTTCTTC.

This clone was counted once. The rearrangement links TRBV5-8 to TRBJ2-2; weak D call: TRBD1 (5 bases). The V and J ends lost 4 bases and 6 bases respectively, with 10 bases between them. CDR1 and CDR2 from the germline V gene are SGHTS and YDEGEE. This CDR3 contains 13 residues. CDR3 in amino acids: CASSRQKAGELFF. Here the CDR3 DNA reads TGTGCCAGCAGCCGACAGAAGGCCGGGGAGCTGTTTTTT.

This rearrangement joins TRBV5-1 to TRBJ2-5; weak D call: TRBD1 (5 bases). The CDR3 is made up of 16 amino acids. Germline CDR1 reads SGHRS; CDR2 reads YFSETQ. Trimming took 1 base from V and 0 from J, leaving 13 bases between them. DNA of the CDR3: TGCGCCAGCAGCTTGAATGGGGCCTTTTACCAAGAGACCCAGTACTTC. Protein: CASSLNGAFYQETQYF.

The gene calls are TRBV7-9 and TRBJ1-1; D might be TRBD1 (6 bases). Germline CDR1 reads SEHNR; CDR2 reads FQNEAQ (reference sequence). V lost 5 bases, J lost 6 bases, and 22 bases lay in between. The CDR3 covers 16 residues. This chain's CDR3 is CASSPSGGARSSEAFF. CDR3 sequence (DNA): TGTGCCAGCAGCCCCTCCGGGGGGGCGCGGTCATCTGAAGCTTTCTTT.

Only a few counts were recorded for this clone. The chain joins TRBV6-6 to TRBJ2-2; 7 bases agree with TRBD1. Germline-derived CDR1 and CDR2 are MNHNY and SVGAGI (reference sequence). V was pared by 8 bases and J by 4 bases, with 7 bases of the junction left unmatched. This CDR3 spans 14 amino acids. The CDR3 sequence: CASSRDRITGELFF. DNA of the CDR3: TGTGCCAGCTCCCGGGACAGAATCACCGGGGAGCTGTTTTTT.

This clone was seen a handful of times. The V gene is TRBV6-1, the J gene TRBJ2-7; D perhaps matches TRBD2 (6 bases). With 2 bases removed from V and 3 bases from J, the gap between germline ends came to 11 bases. The CDR3 has 14 residues. Germline V gene lookup returns CDR1 MNHNS and CDR2 SASEGT. CDR3 residues: CASSERGGDYEQYF. For the CDR3, the DNA is TGTGCCAGCAGTGAACGAGGAGGGGACTACGAGCAGTACTTC.

The chain recombines TRBV7-2 with TRBJ2-3; no definite D call. This CDR3 is built from 16 residues. Germline V gene sequence: CDR1 SGHTA, CDR2 FQGNSA. V dropped 5 bases and J dropped 0 bases, with 15 bases sitting between them. In DNA, the CDR3 is TGTGCCAGCAGCATGGCGCGGAGCGCTAGCACAGATACGCAGTATTTT. As protein: CASSMARSASTDTQYF.

This clone has more than one count but fewer than ten. DNA of the CDR3: TGTGCCAGCTCCCCAGGGGACAATGGCTACACCTTC. It codes for CASSPGDNGYTF. The V gene is TRBV18, the J gene TRBJ1-2; perhaps TRBD1 as D (6 bases). The germline V gene encodes CDR1 KGHSH and CDR2 LQKENI. CDR3 size: 12 residues. V was cut by 6 bases and J by 6 bases, with 11 bases left in between.

This chain joins TRBV5-5 and TRBJ1-5; a weak D match, TRBD1 (6 bases). The V and J ends lost 0 bases and 5 bases respectively, with 6 bases between them. CDR1 is SGHKS and CDR2 is YYEKEE in the germline V gene (reference sequence). CDR3 size: 13 residues. This CDR3 is CASSLGGHQPQHF. In DNA, the CDR3 is TGTGCCAGCAGCTTGGGGGGGCATCAGCCCCAGCATTTT.

The chain joins TRBV7-9 to TRBJ2-4; D is possibly TRBD2 (5 bases). The ends were cut back, 1 base at V and 0 bases at J, with 13 bases in the middle. The germline V gene encodes CDR1 SEHNR and CDR2 FQNEAQ (reference sequence). The length of the CDR3 is 17 residues. The DNA for the CDR3 is TGTGCCAGCAGCTTAGTTGGAGCGGCTCTAGCCAAAAACATTCAGTACTTC. The encoded protein is CASSLVGAALAKNIQYF.

This chain connects TRBV18 to TRBJ1-3; no definite D call. Germline V gene lookup returns CDR1 KGHSH and CDR2 LQKENI. The CDR3 loop spans 14 amino acids. V dropped 3 bases and J dropped 3 bases, with 9 bases sitting between them. CDR3 sequence (DNA): TGTGCCAGCTCACCGGGTGCGGGTGGAAACACCATATATTTT. Its translation: CASSPGAGGNTIYF.

The chain uses TRBV4-3 and TRBJ2-3, with 12 positions matching TRBD2. The CDR3 consists of 17 residues. V was pared by 1 base and J by 5 bases, with 7 bases of the junction left unmatched. Germline-derived CDR1 and CDR2 are LGHNA and YSLEER. CDR3 amino acids: CASSQGPSGRVIDTQYF. For the CDR3, the DNA is TGCGCCAGCAGCCAAGGACCTAGCGGGAGGGTTATAGATACGCAGTATTTT.

This clone was observed a handful of times. The rearrangement uses TRBV27 and TRBJ1-5; TRBD1 matches 7 bases. With V trimmed by 6 bases and J by 5 bases, 13 bases remained unmatched. This CDR3 contains 16 residues. Germline CDR1 reads MNHEY; CDR2 reads SMNVEV (reference sequence). The CDR3 DNA sequence: TGTGCCAGCAGGGACCTGGGGACAGAATTATATCAGCCCCAGCATTTT. As protein: CASRDLGTELYQPQHF.

The V call is TRBV5-1, the J call TRBJ1-4; TRBD1 matches at 8 bases. Per germline, CDR1 SGHRS and CDR2 YFSETQ. V dropped 1 base and J dropped 2; count of bases not matched to a gene: 7. The CDR3 runs 17 residues. DNA for the CDR3: TGCGCCAGCAGCTTGCCCGGACAGGGCTCGACTAATGAAAAACTGTTTTTT. Encoded protein: CASSLPGQGSTNEKLFF.

The chain combines TRBV4-3 with TRBJ1-2; 8 bases align to TRBD1. Losses at the gene ends were 3 bases for V and 4 bases for J; bases not matched to a gene: 7. This CDR3 spans 15 amino acids. Germline V gene sequence: CDR1 LGHNA, CDR2 YSLEER. The CDR3 coding sequence is TGCGCCAGCAGCCACGAACTTGACAGGGGCTATGGCTACACCTTC. It yields the protein CASSHELDRGYGYTF.

CDR3 DNA: TGTGCCAGCAGGGGCAGAAGTTACTACGAGCAGTACTTC. Translated, it gives CASRGRSYYEQYF. V is TRBV2 and J is TRBJ2-7; D ambiguous. The V gene lost 6 bases and the J gene lost 3 bases, with 12 bases spanning the gap. The germline V gene encodes CDR1 SNHLY and CDR2 FYNNEI. CDR3 length: 13 amino acids.